This T cell receptor (beta chain) appears in the sequencing data of a study of breast tumors, draining lymph nodes, adjacent tissues. TCRdb recomputed calls from the multiplex PCR reads with MiXCR, one row per CDR3 protein. The sample comprises nearly 200,000 distinct CDR3 sequences, over 25% of which are singletons, and roughly 4% rests with the top ten. V was cut by 2 bases and J by 6 bases, with 3 bases left in between. This CDR3 region has 11 residues. Germline loops: CDR1 ENHRY, CDR2 SYGVKD. General study findings and limits: Compared with lymph nodes, tumors were less diverse; compared with nontumor tissue, more. Luminal-like breast cancer showed significantly higher tumor–nontumor repertoire similarity than basal-like.

This clonotype was seen many times. Its antigen is unidentified. The lymph nodes were axillary draining lymph nodes from breast cancer patients. This clonotype was sampled from a female donor with breast cancer. Some clones in this sample may be carry-over from other donors' samples. Sequencing was done on a sample of axillary lymph node tissue. The chain has TRBV10-3 and TRBJ2-3; no clear D gene. The CDR3: CAISEGDTQYF. The CDR3 region has the DNA TGTGCCATCAGTGAGGGGGATACGCAGTATTTT.